This T cell receptor (beta chain) was found in a study of molecular identifiers for immune sequencing clone quantification. TCRdb reprocessed the PCR reads with MiXCR, giving one entry per CDR3 protein. The table lists tens of thousands of distinct CDR3 sequences, 24% of them singletons. The length of the CDR3 is 16 residues. With V trimmed by 2 bases and J by 8 bases, 11 bases remained unmatched. Germline V gene data show CDR1 as SEHNR and CDR2 as FQNEAQ (reference sequence). In its sample, this clonotype was seen many times. Sorting was used to obtain naive CD8 T cells (CD8+CD4-CCR7+CD45RA+). This clonotype originated in a human donor in good health. Some libraries in this study had Jurkat cell RNA spiked in. Material: naive CD8+ T cells from blood, with Jurkat cell RNA spiked in. Subset given: FACS-sorted CD8+CD4-CCR7+CD45RA+ naive T cells. The chain is built from TRBV7-9 and TRBJ1-4; 7 bases align to TRBD1. CDR3 DNA: TGTGCCAGCAGCTTACGAGATGACAGGGATGGGGAAAAACTGTTTTTT. Amino acid sequence: CASSLRDDRDGEKLFF.